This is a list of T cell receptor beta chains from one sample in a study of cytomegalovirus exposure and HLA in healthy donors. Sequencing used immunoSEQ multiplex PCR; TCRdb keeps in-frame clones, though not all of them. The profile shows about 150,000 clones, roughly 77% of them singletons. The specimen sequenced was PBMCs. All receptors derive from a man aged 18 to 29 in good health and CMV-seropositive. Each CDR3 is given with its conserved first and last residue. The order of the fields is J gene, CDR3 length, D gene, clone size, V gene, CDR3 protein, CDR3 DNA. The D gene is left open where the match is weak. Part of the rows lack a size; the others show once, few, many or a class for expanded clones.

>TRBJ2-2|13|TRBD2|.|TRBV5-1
CASSLLAGGELFF
TGCGCCAGTAGCTTACTAGCGGGGGGGGAGCTGTTTTTT
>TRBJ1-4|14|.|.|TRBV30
CAWNLGQGDEKLFF
TGTGCCTGGAACTTGGGGCAGGGCGATGAAAAACTGTTTTTT
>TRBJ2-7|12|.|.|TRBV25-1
CASSKGIGEQYF
TGTGCCAGCAGTAAGGGGATTGGAGAGCAGTACTTC
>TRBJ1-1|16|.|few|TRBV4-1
CASSQGRGHLGAEAFF
TGCGCCAGCAGCCAAGGCAGAGGGCATCTGGGCGCTGAAGCTTTCTTT
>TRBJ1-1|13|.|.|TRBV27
CASSTDRNTEAFF
TGTGCCAGCAGTACGGACAGGAACACTGAAGCTTTCTTT
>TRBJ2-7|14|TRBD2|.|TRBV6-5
CASSSSGTSNEQYF
TGTGCCAGCAGTTCCTCCGGGACTAGCAACGAGCAGTACTTC
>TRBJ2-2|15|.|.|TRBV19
CASSIVRVNTGELFF
TGTGCCAGTAGTATAGTCAGGGTGAACACCGGGGAGCTGTTTTTT
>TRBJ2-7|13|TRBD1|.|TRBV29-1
CSVEGDSNYEQYF
TGCAGCGTTGAGGGGGACAGCAACTACGAGCAGTACTTC
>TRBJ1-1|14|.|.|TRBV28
CASSLGGPRTEAFF
TGTGCCAGCAGTTTAGGAGGCCCCCGAACTGAAGCTTTCTTT
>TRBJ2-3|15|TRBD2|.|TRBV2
CASRGLAGAGDTQYF
TGTGCCAGCCGGGGACTAGCGGGAGCCGGAGATACGCAGTATTTT
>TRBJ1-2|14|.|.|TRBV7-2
CASSPGVYSYGYTF
TGTGCCAGCAGCCCGGGAGTCTATAGCTATGGCTACACCTTC
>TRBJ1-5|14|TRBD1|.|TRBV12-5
CASGTGQGGQPQHF
TGTGCTAGTGGCACCGGACAGGGGGGACAGCCCCAGCATTTT
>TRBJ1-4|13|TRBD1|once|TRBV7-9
CASSLGQGEKLFF
TGTGCCAGCAGCTTAGGACAGGGTGAAAAACTGTTTTTT